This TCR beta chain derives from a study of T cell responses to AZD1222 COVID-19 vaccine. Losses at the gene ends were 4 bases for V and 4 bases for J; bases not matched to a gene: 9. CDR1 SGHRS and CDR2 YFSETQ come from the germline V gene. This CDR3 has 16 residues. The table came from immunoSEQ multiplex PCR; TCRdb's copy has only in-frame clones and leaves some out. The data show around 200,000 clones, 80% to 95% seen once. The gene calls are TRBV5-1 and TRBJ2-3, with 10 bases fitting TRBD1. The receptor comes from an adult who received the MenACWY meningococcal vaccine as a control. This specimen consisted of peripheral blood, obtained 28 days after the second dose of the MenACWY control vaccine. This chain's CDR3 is CASSNLMTGGADTQYF. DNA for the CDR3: TGCGCCAGCAGCAACCTCATGACAGGGGGCGCAGATACGCAGTATTTT.